This T cell receptor beta chain was identified during a study of T-cell memory formation after mild COVID-19. 5'RACE, which relied on constant-segment primers, yielded TCR alpha and TCR beta cDNA libraries carrying sample barcodes and UMIs. TCRdb reprocessed the 5' RACE reads with MiXCR, giving one entry per CDR3 protein. The data contain around 90,000 distinct CDR3 sequences, around 15% of them singletons. Worth noting for this clonotype: Antigen: not known.

The study's findings and limits: Contracting CD4+ clones were located mainly in CM and EM, and CD8+ clones in EMRA. Memory sampled before infection contained some responding clones, suggesting cross-reactive memory joined.

This CDR3 is 12 amino acids long. Germline CDR1 is DFQATT and CDR2 is SNEGSKA (reference sequence). This sequence was found in a young man who had mild COVID-19 (a few samples of this study predate the infection). Cell type and time point are not known. Material for sequencing was PBMCs or a T cell subset sorted from them (not recorded which). The V gene is TRBV20-1, the J gene TRBJ2-7; unclear D gene. The CDR3 nucleotides are TGCAGCGCCTTACGACACACCTACGAGCAGTACGTC. Translation: CSALRHTYEQYV.